Listed below are T cell receptor beta chains from one sample, sequenced in a study of blood T cell repertoires in COVID-19. Sequencing used immunoSEQ multiplex PCR; TCRdb keeps in-frame clones, though not all of them. The sample consists of 120,000 or so clones, less than 90% of them appearing once. Input material: peripheral blood. These receptor sequences come from an older man with active or convalescent COVID-19. Both conserved end residues are part of each CDR3. D genes are given only for firm matches. Some rows mark clone size as missing; the rest say once, few, many or name a class of expanded clone.

D: TRBD2
V: TRBV19
J: TRBJ2-1
size: -
DNA: TGTGCCAGTAGTATCGCTGCGGGGGGGCCTGTCAATGAGCAGTTCTTC
CDR3: CASSIAAGGPVNEQFF

D: -
V: TRBV11-2
J: TRBJ2-1
size: -
DNA: TGTGCCAGCAGCTTAGGCGGGACAGCCTACAATGAGCAGTTCTTC
CDR3: CASSLGGTAYNEQFF

D: TRBD1
V: TRBV27
J: TRBJ1-6
size: -
DNA: TGTGCCAGCAGTGCGGGACAGGAATTCCACTTT
CDR3: CASSAGQEFHF

D: -
V: TRBV27
J: TRBJ1-2
size: once
DNA: TGTGCCAGCAAGCGGGCTAACTATGGCTACACCTTC
CDR3: CASKRANYGYTF

D: -
V: TRBV21-1
J: TRBJ1-3
size: -
DNA: TGTGCCAGCAGCGCCCGCGGGGGCTCTGGAAACACCATATATTTT
CDR3: CASSARGGSGNTIYF

D: -
V: TRBV9
J: TRBJ2-1
size: many
DNA: TGTGCCAGCAGCGTAGAGGGCACTAGCTACAATGAGCAGTTCTTC
CDR3: CASSVEGTSYNEQFF

D: -
V: TRBV6-5
J: TRBJ1-6
size: -
DNA: TGTGCCAGCAGTTATCGAGAGAGCTCCTATAATTCACCCCTCCACTTT
CDR3: CASSYRESSYNSPLHF

D: TRBD1
V: TRBV7-9
J: TRBJ2-3
size: -
DNA: TGTGCCAGCAGCTTTACCGGACAGGGGGGGCCAGATACGCAGTATTTT
CDR3: CASSFTGQGGPDTQYF

D: TRBD1
V: TRBV5-4
J: TRBJ2-5
size: -
DNA: TGTGCCAGCAGCTTGGCAGGGGGCCGGAGAGAGACCCAGTACTTC
CDR3: CASSLAGGRRETQYF

D: TRBD2
V: TRBV4-2
J: TRBJ2-3
size: -
DNA: TGTGCCAGCAGCTCTCGGGGGGGGCTGACAGATACGCAGTATTTT
CDR3: CASSSRGGLTDTQYF

D: -
V: TRBV6-5
J: TRBJ1-6
size: -
DNA: TGTGCCAGCACCGACGGGGGGATTTATAATTCACCCCTCCACTTT
CDR3: CASTDGGIYNSPLHF

D: TRBD2
V: TRBV7-2
J: TRBJ2-3
size: -
DNA: TGTGCCAGCAGCTTAAGACTAGCGGGAGGGCCGGGAAATACGCAGTATTTT
CDR3: CASSLRLAGGPGNTQYF

D: -
V: TRBV9
J: TRBJ2-7
size: -
DNA: TGTGCCAGCAGCGTCGACATGGGGGCCTCCTACGAGCAGTACTTC
CDR3: CASSVDMGASYEQYF

D: -
V: TRBV19
J: TRBJ2-1
size: -
DNA: TGTGCCAGTAGTATTCACGGGAGTTCCTACAATGAGCAGTTCTTC
CDR3: CASSIHGSSYNEQFF

D: TRBD1
V: TRBV5-1
J: TRBJ1-1
size: -
DNA: TGCGCCAGCAGCCCTGACGGGACAGCGAACACTGAAGCTTTCTTT
CDR3: CASSPDGTANTEAFF

D: -
V: TRBV5-1
J: TRBJ1-6
size: -
DNA: TGCGCCAGCAGCTTTTCAGGCAACTCACCCCTCCACTTT
CDR3: CASSFSGNSPLHF

D: TRBD1
V: TRBV11-2
J: TRBJ2-3
size: -
DNA: TGTGCCAGCAGCCTCGGGGGGGACAGGGGGAGGTCAGATACGCAGTATTTT
CDR3: CASSLGGDRGRSDTQYF

D: -
V: TRBV3-1/TRBV3-2
J: TRBJ2-5
size: few
DNA: TGTGCCAGCAGCCAAGCCGGGGGGCGTGGGGAGACCCAGTACTTC
CDR3: CASSQAGGRGETQYF

D: -
V: TRBV6-6
J: TRBJ2-6
size: -
DNA: TGTGCCAGCAGAGATCAGGGGCCTGGGGCCAACGTCCTGACTTTC
CDR3: CASRDQGPGANVLTF

D: -
V: TRBV11-3
J: TRBJ1-1
size: -
DNA: TGTGCCAGCAGCCAGGGGATGAACACTGAAGCTTTCTTT
CDR3: CASSQGMNTEAFF

D: TRBD1
V: TRBV4-2
J: TRBJ1-6
size: few
DNA: TGTGCCAGCAGCCAAGATCGGACAGGGCATAATTCACCCCTCCACTTT
CDR3: CASSQDRTGHNSPLHF

D: -
V: TRBV6-4
J: TRBJ1-4
size: -
DNA: TGTGCCAGCAGTGACTCGAGGGCCGTAGGGAATGAAAAACTGTTTTTT
CDR3: CASSDSRAVGNEKLFF

D: -
V: TRBV3-1/TRBV3-2
J: TRBJ1-2
size: -
DNA: TGTGCCAGCAGCCAAGGGTCAGGGATGGGCTACACCTTC
CDR3: CASSQGSGMGYTF

D: TRBD1
V: TRBV5-1
J: TRBJ2-5
size: -
DNA: TGCGCCAGCAGCTTGGCCCTCGGACAGGGACAAGAGACCCAGTACTTC
CDR3: CASSLALGQGQETQYF

D: TRBD1
V: TRBV5-5
J: TRBJ2-3
size: -
DNA: TGTGCCAGCAGCAGGGGACAGGGGAAAGATACGCAGTATTTT
CDR3: CASSRGQGKDTQYF

D: -
V: TRBV16
J: TRBJ1-1
size: -
DNA: TGTGCCAGCAGCCCCGTGTCCCAGATGAACACTGAAGCTTTCTTT
CDR3: CASSPVSQMNTEAFF

D: TRBD1
V: TRBV7-3
J: TRBJ1-5
size: once
DNA: TGTGCCAGCTCCGGACAGGCGAATCAGCCCCAGCATTTT
CDR3: CASSGQANQPQHF

D: -
V: TRBV7-2
J: TRBJ2-6
size: -
DNA: TGTGCCAGCAGCCTCGGACATACTGGGGCCAACGTCCTGACTTTC
CDR3: CASSLGHTGANVLTF

D: TRBD2
V: TRBV7-2
J: TRBJ2-3
size: -
DNA: TGTGCCAGCAGCTTACAAAGCGGGGGGTCAGATACGCAGTATTTT
CDR3: CASSLQSGGSDTQYF

D: TRBD2
V: TRBV5-4
J: TRBJ2-7
size: -
DNA: TGTGCCAGCAGCCCGCAGGCTAGCGGGAGGAGCGAGCAGTACTTC
CDR3: CASSPQASGRSEQYF

D: TRBD2
V: TRBV5-1
J: TRBJ2-7
size: -
DNA: TGCGCCAGCAGACAGCAACTAGCGGGAGAGAACGAGCAGTACTTC
CDR3: CASRQQLAGENEQYF

D: TRBD1
V: TRBV11-2
J: TRBJ1-1
size: -
DNA: TGTGCCAGCAGCCCTGAACAGGGGGCCAGAACTGAAGCTTTCTTT
CDR3: CASSPEQGARTEAFF

D: TRBD2
V: TRBV5-4
J: TRBJ2-1
size: -
DNA: TGTGCCAGCAGCTTGGGGAGCGGGGCGTACAATGAGCAGTTCTTC
CDR3: CASSLGSGAYNEQFF

D: TRBD1
V: TRBV28
J: TRBJ1-2
size: -
DNA: TGTGCCAGCAGTCTCCGTGGACAGGTCGTTGATGGCTACACCTTC
CDR3: CASSLRGQVVDGYTF

D: TRBD1
V: TRBV2
J: TRBJ1-3
size: -
DNA: TGTGCCAAAACAGGGGGCAGAGGAAACACCATATATTTT
CDR3: CAKTGGRGNTIYF

D: -
V: TRBV30
J: TRBJ1-2
size: -
DNA: TGTGCCTGGAGTGTCGGGGTGGTTGGCTATGGCTACACCTTC
CDR3: CAWSVGVVGYGYTF

D: -
V: TRBV2
J: TRBJ1-5
size: -
DNA: TGTGCCAGCATGGGGGGTGCAGATAGCAATCAGCCCCAGCATTTT
CDR3: CASMGGADSNQPQHF

D: -
V: TRBV24-1
J: TRBJ2-1
size: -
DNA: TGTGCCACCAGTGCCTGGGGCGAGGCAAATGAGCAGTTCTTC
CDR3: CATSAWGEANEQFF

D: TRBD2
V: TRBV5-1
J: TRBJ2-3
size: -
DNA: TGCGCCAGCAGCTTGGCCCGGGCTAGCGGGAGCCCGTTAACAGATACGCAGTATTTT
CDR3: CASSLARASGSPLTDTQYF

D: -
V: TRBV5-1
J: TRBJ1-2
size: -
DNA: TGCGCCAGCAGCTCGGAACCGTCGGGGTATGGCTACACCTTC
CDR3: CASSSEPSGYGYTF

D: TRBD1
V: TRBV7-7
J: TRBJ2-3
size: -
DNA: TGTGCCAGCAGCTTAGGGACAGGGGCCACAGATACGCAGTATTTT
CDR3: CASSLGTGATDTQYF

D: -
V: TRBV5-4
J: TRBJ1-4
size: -
DNA: TGTGCCAGCAGCTCGGTAAATGAAAAACTGTTTTTT
CDR3: CASSSVNEKLFF

D: TRBD1
V: TRBV5-4
J: TRBJ1-4
size: once
DNA: TGTGCCAGCAGCCCCAGGGGGCCGGGTGAAAAACTGTTTTTT
CDR3: CASSPRGPGEKLFF

D: -
V: TRBV7-9
J: TRBJ1-6
size: -
DNA: TGTGCCAGCAGCCCCCCGGGGGGTCCCGATAATTCACCCCTCCACTTT
CDR3: CASSPPGGPDNSPLHF

D: -
V: TRBV3-1/TRBV3-2
J: TRBJ1-2
size: -
DNA: TGTGCCAGCAGCCAAAGTACAGGGACGATCTCCTATGGCTACACCTTC
CDR3: CASSQSTGTISYGYTF

D: TRBD1
V: TRBV19
J: TRBJ1-5
size: -
DNA: TGTGCCAGTAGTAGGACAGGGTACGAGGGGGAGCCCCAGCATTTT
CDR3: CASSRTGYEGEPQHF

D: -
V: TRBV4-2
J: TRBJ1-5
size: -
DNA: TGTGCCAGCAGCCAAGATTCCCAAGGCGGGATAATGGATCAGCCCCAGCATTTT
CDR3: CASSQDSQGGIMDQPQHF

D: TRBD1
V: TRBV25-1
J: TRBJ2-7
size: -
DNA: TGTGCCAGCAAAGGACAGGGGGGTACCGAGCAGTACTTC
CDR3: CASKGQGGTEQYF

D: -
V: TRBV11-3
J: TRBJ2-1
size: -
DNA: TGTGCCAGCAGCTTAGGCGGGACCTCCTACAATGAGCAGTTCTTC
CDR3: CASSLGGTSYNEQFF

D: TRBD2
V: TRBV7-2
J: TRBJ2-2
size: -
DNA: TGTGCCAGCAGCTTACGGGGACTAGCGGGTTTCAACACCGGGGAGCTGTTTTTT
CDR3: CASSLRGLAGFNTGELFF

D: TRBD1
V: TRBV5-1
J: TRBJ1-2
size: few
DNA: TGCGCCAGCAGTCGGGACAGGGTCGGATATGGCTACACCTTC
CDR3: CASSRDRVGYGYTF

D: TRBD2
V: TRBV6-5
J: TRBJ2-1
size: -
DNA: TGTGCCAGCAGAACCGGACTAGCGGTCTACAATGAGCAGTTCTTC
CDR3: CASRTGLAVYNEQFF

D: -
V: TRBV30
J: TRBJ1-1
size: -
DNA: TGTGCCTGGAGCCCCCGGGACACTGAAGCTTTCTTT
CDR3: CAWSPRDTEAFF

D: TRBD1
V: TRBV5-6
J: TRBJ1-1
size: -
DNA: TGTGCCAGCAGCTTGGTTGGACAGGGGACTGAAGCTTTCTTT
CDR3: CASSLVGQGTEAFF

D: -
V: TRBV11-3
J: TRBJ2-3
size: -
DNA: TGTGCCAGCAGCTTAGTTAGCAGGGGTACGCAGTATTTT
CDR3: CASSLVSRGTQYF

D: TRBD2
V: TRBV3-1/TRBV3-2
J: TRBJ2-3
size: -
DNA: TGTGCCAGCAGCCAACGGGCGGGAGGGCTCGCAGATACGCAGTATTTT
CDR3: CASSQRAGGLADTQYF

D: -
V: TRBV28
J: TRBJ2-7
size: -
DNA: TGTGCCAGCAGAATAAATCACTCCCCCGACTACGAGCAGTACTTC
CDR3: CASRINHSPDYEQYF